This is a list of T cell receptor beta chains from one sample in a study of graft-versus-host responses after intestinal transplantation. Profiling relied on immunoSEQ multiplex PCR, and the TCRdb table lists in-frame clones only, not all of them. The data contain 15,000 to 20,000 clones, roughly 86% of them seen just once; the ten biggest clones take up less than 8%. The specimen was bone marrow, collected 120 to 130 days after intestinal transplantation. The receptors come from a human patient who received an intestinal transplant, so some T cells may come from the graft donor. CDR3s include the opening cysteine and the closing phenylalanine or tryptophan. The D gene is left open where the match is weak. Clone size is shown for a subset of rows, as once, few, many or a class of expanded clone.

DNA: TGTGCCAGCAGTTACCAGGGCTCTGGAAACACCATATATTTT; CDR3: CASSYQGSGNTIYF; D: NA; V: TRBV6-6; size: NA; J: TRBJ1-3
DNA: TGTGCCAGCAGCCAAGAACTGCCCTTTCCAGGGTGGGAGAGGAACGAGCAGTACTTC; CDR3: CASSQELPFPGWERNEQYF; D: NA; V: TRBV14; size: NA; J: TRBJ2-7
DNA: TGTGCCAGCAGTTTAAGGCAGCTAAGCTATGGCTACACCTTC; CDR3: CASSLRQLSYGYTF; D: NA; V: TRBV28; size: once; J: TRBJ1-2
DNA: TGTGCCAGCAGTGAAGCGCTTTTCCAAGTACGCCACAATGAGCAGTTCTTC; CDR3: CASSEALFQVRHNEQFF; D: NA; V: TRBV6-1; size: NA; J: TRBJ2-1
DNA: TGTGCCAGCAGGCGTACAGGGGCGAACACTGAAGCTTTCTTT; CDR3: CASRRTGANTEAFF; D: TRBD1; V: TRBV28; size: few; J: TRBJ1-1
DNA: TGTGCCAGTGCGTGGGGCTATAGCTCCTACAATGAGCAGTTCTTC; CDR3: CASAWGYSSYNEQFF; D: NA; V: TRBV9; size: NA; J: TRBJ2-1
DNA: TGTGCCAGCAGCTCCAGACTAGCGGGAGGGGGGACAGATACGCAGTATTTT; CDR3: CASSSRLAGGGTDTQYF; D: TRBD2; V: TRBV7-2; size: NA; J: TRBJ2-3
DNA: TGTGCCATCAGTGAGGAAGCCTACGAGCAGTACTTC; CDR3: CAISEEAYEQYF; D: NA; V: TRBV10-3; size: NA; J: TRBJ2-7
DNA: TGTGCCAGCAGTTTATTCGGTGCTCCTAGCACAGATACGCAGTATTTT; CDR3: CASSLFGAPSTDTQYF; D: NA; V: TRBV27; size: NA; J: TRBJ2-3
DNA: TGCGCCAGCAGCTTGGCAGGAACAGGGGCCTACGAGCAGTACTTC; CDR3: CASSLAGTGAYEQYF; D: TRBD1; V: TRBV5-1; size: NA; J: TRBJ2-7
DNA: TGTGCCAGCAGCCAACGGGACGTAGCGGGATTACCGAGAGATACGCAGTATTTT; CDR3: CASSQRDVAGLPRDTQYF; D: TRBD2; V: TRBV14; size: NA; J: TRBJ2-3
DNA: TGTGCCAGCAGCATAGGACTGAACACTGAAGCTTTCTTT; CDR3: CASSIGLNTEAFF; D: NA; V: TRBV6-5; size: NA; J: TRBJ1-1
DNA: TGTGCCTGGACCCCGAGCGGGGGTGAGCAGTACTTC; CDR3: CAWTPSGGEQYF; D: TRBD2; V: TRBV30; size: NA; J: TRBJ2-7
DNA: TGTGCCAGCAGCCTGACAGGGAACAATCAGCCCCAGCATTTT; CDR3: CASSLTGNNQPQHF; D: TRBD1; V: TRBV7-9; size: few; J: TRBJ1-5
DNA: TGTGCCAGCAGTCTGGGACTAGCGGGAGGAGATACGCAGTATTTT; CDR3: CASSLGLAGGDTQYF; D: TRBD2; V: TRBV2; size: NA; J: TRBJ2-3
DNA: TGTGCCAGCAGCTTCCGGGACAGGGTGACAGATACGCAGTATTTT; CDR3: CASSFRDRVTDTQYF; D: TRBD1; V: TRBV5-4; size: NA; J: TRBJ2-3
DNA: TGTGCCAGTAGTATAGAGACACGTGGCTACACCTTC; CDR3: CASSIETRGYTF; D: NA; V: TRBV19; size: NA; J: TRBJ1-2
DNA: TGTGCCAGTAGTGCACAGGGTGGGGATCAGCCCCAGCATTTT; CDR3: CASSAQGGDQPQHF; D: NA; V: TRBV19; size: few; J: TRBJ1-5
DNA: TGTGCCAGCAGCTTGGGTTACGAGCAGTACTTC; CDR3: CASSLGYEQYF; D: NA; V: TRBV5-8; size: NA; J: TRBJ2-7
DNA: TGTGCCAGCAGCTTGGGGACGAAAAACATTCAGTACTTC; CDR3: CASSLGTKNIQYF; D: NA; V: TRBV5-6; size: NA; J: TRBJ2-4
DNA: TGTGCCAGCAGCCCCCCAGCAGGGGCTGGCTACACCTTC; CDR3: CASSPPAGAGYTF; D: NA; V: TRBV13; size: NA; J: TRBJ1-2
DNA: TGTGCCAGCAGTTACGGGGTAGGTGGCCAGCCCCAGCATTTT; CDR3: CASSYGVGGQPQHF; D: NA; V: TRBV6-6; size: NA; J: TRBJ1-5
DNA: TGTGCCAGCAGCTGGGGACAGGGGGACGCTAATGAAAAACTGTTTTTT; CDR3: CASSWGQGDANEKLFF; D: TRBD1; V: TRBV7-9; size: once; J: TRBJ1-4
DNA: TGTGCCAGCAGTTTAGAGGGGCAAGAGACCCAGTACTTC; CDR3: CASSLEGQETQYF; D: NA; V: TRBV28; size: NA; J: TRBJ2-5
DNA: TGTGCCTGGACCGACAGGGGGGTATCCGAGCAGTACTTC; CDR3: CAWTDRGVSEQYF; D: TRBD1; V: TRBV30; size: NA; J: TRBJ2-7
DNA: TGTGCCAGCAGACCGCCGACAGGGGAGGAAGGGGAGACCCAGTACTTC; CDR3: CASRPPTGEEGETQYF; D: TRBD1; V: TRBV28; size: NA; J: TRBJ2-5
DNA: TGCGCCAGCAGCTTGGATACAGGCTCCTATGGCTACACCTTC; CDR3: CASSLDTGSYGYTF; D: NA; V: TRBV5-1; size: NA; J: TRBJ1-2
DNA: TGTGCCAGCAGTTTACAGGGCGGAGGGAATGAGCAGTTCTTC; CDR3: CASSLQGGGNEQFF; D: NA; V: TRBV27; size: NA; J: TRBJ2-1
DNA: TGCGCCAGCAGCGGAGAAGGAGGGCAGGGCCTCACAGATACGCAGTATTTT; CDR3: CASSGEGGQGLTDTQYF; D: NA; V: TRBV5-1; size: once; J: TRBJ2-3
DNA: TGTGCCAGCACAACGGGGACCTCCAGCACTGAAGCTTTCTTT; CDR3: CASTTGTSSTEAFF; D: NA; V: TRBV28; size: NA; J: TRBJ1-1
DNA: TGTGCCAGCGGTACAGGGAACACTGAAGCTTTCTTT; CDR3: CASGTGNTEAFF; D: NA; V: TRBV28; size: few; J: TRBJ1-1
DNA: TGTGCTAGTGGTCCGGGACAAAGCACAGATACGCAGTATTTT; CDR3: CASGPGQSTDTQYF; D: NA; V: TRBV12-5; size: NA; J: TRBJ2-3
DNA: TGTGCCAGCAGCCAGGCCGGGGGAAACGGGAGGGCCAAAAATACGCAGTATTTT; CDR3: CASSQAGGNGRAKNTQYF; D: TRBD2; V: TRBV4-2; size: once; J: TRBJ2-3
DNA: TGCGCCGGAAGCGGGAGGGCCGGCACAGATACGCAGTATTTT; CDR3: CAGSGRAGTDTQYF; D: TRBD2; V: TRBV10-2; size: once; J: TRBJ2-3
DNA: TGTGCCAGCAGCTCAGGGGCCACACAGGGGGCGTCGGGCTACACCTTC; CDR3: CASSSGATQGASGYTF; D: TRBD1; V: TRBV7-2; size: NA; J: TRBJ1-2
DNA: TGTGCCAGTAGTATCAACAGGGGGCGCATTCAAGAGACCCAGTACTTC; CDR3: CASSINRGRIQETQYF; D: TRBD1; V: TRBV19; size: NA; J: TRBJ2-5
DNA: TGTGCCAGCACTCAATTGGCTCTAGCGGGAGATGGAGAGACCCAGTACTTC; CDR3: CASTQLALAGDGETQYF; D: TRBD2; V: TRBV7-9; size: NA; J: TRBJ2-5
DNA: TGTGCCAGCAGCCCGACTCGCCGGGACATTCAGTACTTC; CDR3: CASSPTRRDIQYF; D: NA; V: TRBV27; size: NA; J: TRBJ2-4
DNA: TGTGCCAGCAGTGAATTGGTACAGGGGGCTGGCTACACCTTC; CDR3: CASSELVQGAGYTF; D: TRBD1; V: TRBV25-1; size: NA; J: TRBJ1-2
DNA: TGTGCCAGCACCGATCTTAGCGGGACCCAAACTTGGGATACGCAGTATTTT; CDR3: CASTDLSGTQTWDTQYF; D: TRBD2; V: TRBV7-2; size: few; J: TRBJ2-3
DNA: TGCGCCAGCAGCCCCAAAGGGGCAAGCTCCTACGAGCAGTACTTC; CDR3: CASSPKGASSYEQYF; D: NA; V: TRBV4-3; size: NA; J: TRBJ2-7
DNA: TGCGCCAGCAGCCAAAGAGGGGTCTTAGGCGAGCAGGGAGGCGAGCAGTACTTC; CDR3: CASSQRGVLGEQGGEQYF; D: NA; V: TRBV4-1; size: NA; J: TRBJ2-7
DNA: TGTGCCAGCAGCGGGGACAAAATCTACGAGCAGTACTTC; CDR3: CASSGDKIYEQYF; D: NA; V: TRBV9; size: NA; J: TRBJ2-7
DNA: TGTGCCAGCAGCCAAGAAGAGATAGCGGGAGGCCCGGGACCCTACAATGAGCAGTTCTTC; CDR3: CASSQEEIAGGPGPYNEQFF; D: TRBD2; V: TRBV4-2; size: NA; J: TRBJ2-1
DNA: TGTGCCAGCAGTTCAGTGGGCTACCATGAGCAGTACTTC; CDR3: CASSSVGYHEQYF; D: NA; V: TRBV6-5; size: once; J: TRBJ2-7
DNA: TGTGCCAGCAGTCCCCAGGGGGGTCGCAATGAGCAGTTCTTC; CDR3: CASSPQGGRNEQFF; D: NA; V: TRBV6-5; size: NA; J: TRBJ2-1
DNA: TGTGCCAGCAGCTACTGGACTAGCGGCTACGAGCAGTACTTC; CDR3: CASSYWTSGYEQYF; D: TRBD2; V: TRBV27; size: NA; J: TRBJ2-7
DNA: TGTGCCACCAACTCAGGGCTGAACACTGAAGCTTTCTTT; CDR3: CATNSGLNTEAFF; D: NA; V: TRBV15; size: NA; J: TRBJ1-1